The clone carrying this TCR beta chain came up many times. The antigen is unknown. During its preparation, the TCRbeta library received unique molecular identifiers. TCRdb independently ran MiXCR on the PCR reads; one entry per CDR3 protein. The profile shows 200,000 to 250,000 distinct CDR3 sequences, around 7.8% of them singletons. The data belong to a study of T-cell reconstitution after alpha-beta-depleted transplantation in children. V was clipped by 6 bases and J by 6 bases, with 22 bases between them. The CDR3 sequence is 16 residues long. Germline loops: CDR1 MNHEY, CDR2 SMNVEV (reference sequence). Study-level findings and limits: Where alpha-beta T cells came from about two months after transplant was reportedly several hundred expanded graft clones. Newly generated T cells supplied most T-cell counts and diversity one year post-transplant.

This rearrangement joins TRBV27 to TRBJ2-3; D unresolved. The receptor's source is a male patient younger than 18 who had a stem cell transplant for acute lymphoblastic leukemia, so the T cells may come from the graft donor. The material was PBMCs, mostly from graft donor cells, obtained 180 days after TCRalphabeta/CD19-depleted stem cell transplant. CDR3 loop: CASRRAGVPPVDTQYF. The CDR3 coding sequence is TGTGCCAGCAGGCGTGCCGGAGTCCCTCCGGTCGATACGCAGTATTTT.